The 30 T cell receptor beta chains listed next were all sequenced from one sample in a study of blood T cell repertoires in COVID-19. Libraries were prepared by immunoSEQ multiplex PCR; TCRdb keeps only in-frame clonotypes and omits some of them. The data contain approximately 200,000 clones, approximately 86% of them singletons. The sample was peripheral blood. The receptors here all came from a man in his 70s with active or convalescent COVID-19.

The chain uses TRBV28 and TRBJ2-1; D call uncertain. The V gene's germline CDR1 is MDHEN and CDR2 SYDVKM. There are 13 residues in the CDR3. V dropped 4 bases and J dropped 6 bases, with 10 bases sitting between them. The CDR3 nucleotides are TGTGCCAGCAGTTCCCCCGACTCCAATGAGCAGTTCTTC. Translated: CASSSPDSNEQFF.

This sequence joins TRBV4-3 and TRBJ1-3; D is possibly TRBD1 (6 bases). Deletions cut 0 bases from V and 4 bases from J, with 10 bases between. Per the germline V gene, CDR1 is LGHNA and CDR2 is YSLEER. The CDR3 length is 15 residues. The CDR3 bases are TGCGCCAGCAGCCAAGAACACAGGGCAGGAAACACCATATATTTT. Encoded protein: CASSQEHRAGNTIYF.

The chain combines TRBV6-4 with TRBJ1-4; 9 nucleotides agree with TRBD1. The CDR3 is 14 residues long. Germline V gene data show CDR1 as MRHNA and CDR2 as SNTAGT. The trim removed 6 bases at V and 8 bases at J, leaving 7 bases unmatched. CDR3: CASRRQGGMEKLFF. The DNA for the CDR3 is TGTGCCAGCAGGAGACAGGGGGGGATGGAAAAACTGTTTTTT.

The count of this clone is one. This chain joins TRBV10-2 and TRBJ2-3; no clear D gene. Germline V CDR1 and CDR2: WSHSY, SAAADI. This CDR3 is 14 amino acids long. V lost 3 bases and J 5 bases, leaving 12 bases between the germline ends. The CDR3, as DNA: TGCGCCAGCAGTGATCGAGATCCTCGAGATACGCAGTATTTT. Amino acid sequence: CASSDRDPRDTQYF.

The chain joins TRBV7-6 to TRBJ2-1; D is undetermined. The CDR3 is 14 residues long. Germline V gives CDR1 SGHVS, CDR2 FNYEAQ. The V and J ends lost 5 bases and 3 bases respectively, with 11 bases between them. CDR3 nucleotides: TGTGCCAGCAGCCCGACACGAATCTACAATGAGCAGTTCTTC. Translating gives CASSPTRIYNEQFF.

The chain employs TRBV2 and TRBJ1-4; 8 nucleotides agree with TRBD1. Germline V gene lookup returns CDR1 SNHLY and CDR2 FYNNEI. The CDR3 has 14 amino acids. V was pared by 4 bases and J by 7 bases, with 5 bases of the junction left unmatched. The DNA for the CDR3 is TGTGCCAGCAGTGGACAGGGGATGGGTGAAAAACTGTTTTTT. Translated: CASSGQGMGEKLFF.

The genes are TRBV19 and TRBJ2-5; a possible D gene is TRBD2 (5 bases). Trimming took 1 base from V and 6 from J, leaving 12 bases between them. CDR1 and CDR2 (germline): LNHDA, SQIVND (reference sequence). CDR3 length: 14 residues. DNA for the CDR3: TGTGCCAGTAGTATAGTTTTCGGGATAAAGACCCAGTACTTC. Translation gives CASSIVFGIKTQYF.

This chain links TRBV7-2 with TRBJ1-6; no clear D gene. V lost 1 base and J lost 3, with 13 bases in between. CDR1 is SGHTA, CDR2 FQGNSA, per germline. The CDR3 loop spans 17 amino acids. CDR3 sequence: CASSLVVSEHYNSPLHF. As DNA, the CDR3 is TGTGCCAGCAGCTTAGTCGTATCCGAGCACTATAATTCACCCCTCCACTTT.

The rearrangement uses TRBV27 and TRBJ2-3; TRBD1 might be the D (5 bases). Germline values: CDR1 MNHEY, CDR2 SMNVEV (reference sequence). Trimming shortened V by 3 bases and J by 1 base, and 17 bases separated the two germline ends. The CDR3 runs 17 residues. The CDR3 DNA reads as TGTGCCAGCAGTTTTTGGCAGGTTAAGACAGGCACAGATACGCAGTATTTT. Translated, it gives CASSFWQVKTGTDTQYF.

This chain uses TRBV27 with TRBJ2-3; 9 nucleotides match TRBD1. Germline V CDR1 and CDR2: MNHEY, SMNVEV (reference sequence). CDR3 length: 15 amino acids. Trimming at V came to 6 bases and at J to 7 bases, leaving 11 bases not matched to a gene. The CDR3, as DNA: TGTGCCAGCAGACCCGGACAGGGGCTTTCACATACGCAGTATTTT. It translates to CASRPGQGLSHTQYF.

This sequence joins TRBV6-2 or TRBV6-3 and TRBJ2-7, with 9 bases that match TRBD2. CDR3 size: 16 residues. Losses at the gene ends were 1 base for V and 5 bases for J; bases not matched to a gene: 9. CDR1 MNHEY and CDR2 SVGEGT come from the germline V gene. As DNA, the CDR3 is TGTGCCAGCAGTTACTGGGGCCGGACTAGCGAGCACGAGCAGTACTTC. Protein: CASSYWGRTSEHEQYF.

The chain is built from TRBV7-9 and TRBJ2-7; 10 bases align to TRBD1. The CDR3 totals 14 residues. Trimming removed 4 bases from V and 5 bases from J; junction bases left unmatched: 5. The V gene's germline CDR1 is SEHNR and CDR2 FQNEAQ (reference sequence). CDR3 nucleotides: TGTGCCAGCAGCTCCTGGGACAGGGGTCACGAGCAGTACTTC. Its protein is CASSSWDRGHEQYF.

This clone has more than one count but fewer than ten. This chain connects TRBV2 to TRBJ2-2; 7 bases align to TRBD1. CDR1 is SNHLY and CDR2 is FYNNEI in the germline V gene. CDR3 length equals 15 residues. V lost 6 bases, J lost 2 bases, and 6 bases stayed unmatched. The CDR3 DNA reads as TGTGCCAGCAGACCAGACAGGGTCAACACCGGGGAGCTGTTTTTT. This sequence encodes CASRPDRVNTGELFF.

This clone has a single count. The rearrangement uses TRBV12-5 and TRBJ2-2; TRBD2 matches at 8 bases. Germline V gives CDR1 LGHNT, CDR2 FRNRAP. V shed 0 bases, J shed 5 bases, and the junction held 11 bases outside the gene matches. The CDR3 has 18 amino acids. Here the CDR3 reads CASGLVRGLAGTTGELFF. Here the CDR3 DNA reads TGTGCTAGTGGTTTGGTAAGAGGGCTAGCGGGCACAACCGGGGAGCTGTTTTTT.

The chain combines TRBV6-5 with TRBJ2-7; 8 nucleotides align to TRBD1. V shed 10 bases and J 6 bases; nucleotides not matched to a gene: 14. CDR1 MNHEY and CDR2 SVGAGI come from the germline V gene. The CDR3 is made up of 14 amino acids. CDR3 loop: CATTYQGAPFEQYF. In DNA form, the CDR3 reads TGTGCCACCACCTATCAGGGGGCACCTTTCGAGCAGTACTTC.

This chain uses TRBV3-1 (or the pseudogene TRBV3-2) with TRBJ1-1; D unclear. This CDR3 comprises 12 residues. Germline CDR1 is LGHDT and CDR2 is YNNKEL (reference sequence). V lost 1 base, J lost 11 bases, and 11 bases lay in between. In DNA, the CDR3 is TGTGCCAGCAGCCAAGGGACGCCGGGGGCTTTCTTT. It translates to CASSQGTPGAFF.

The V and J genes are TRBV5-6 and TRBJ2-1; possible D gene TRBD2, 5 bases. The V end lost 4 bases, the J end lost 7 bases, and 12 bases lay between the germline ends. Germline lookup yields CDR1 SGHDT and CDR2 YYEEEE. The CDR3 spans 13 residues. CDR3 amino acids: CASSASFGNEQFF. The DNA for the CDR3 is TGTGCCAGCAGCGCTAGCTTTGGGAATGAGCAGTTCTTC.

The chain carries TRBV2 and TRBJ2-3, with TRBD1 as a possible D gene (5 bases). CDR1 and CDR2 (germline): SNHLY, FYNNEI. V was trimmed by 2 bases and J by 6 bases, leaving 12 bases between them. The CDR3 consists of 14 residues. CDR3 sequence reads: CASSELLPGDTQYF. In DNA form, the CDR3 reads TGTGCCAGCAGTGAACTACTCCCAGGGGATACGCAGTATTTT.

This clone is a singleton in its sample. V and J are TRBV18 and TRBJ1-3; maybe TRBD1 (5 bases). Trimming removed 2 bases at V and 2 bases at J, with 13 bases between. The germline gives CDR1 KGHSH, CDR2 LQKENI. The CDR3 is 16 amino acids. CDR3 coding DNA: TGTGCCAGCTCACCAGGGGCAGCCCGAACTGGAAACACCATATATTTT. It is translated as CASSPGAARTGNTIYF.

This chain connects TRBV2 to TRBJ2-3, with D possibly matching TRBD1 (6 bases). This CDR3 region has 17 residues. Trimming pared 2 bases from V and 1 base from J, leaving 16 bases between. Germline loops: CDR1 SNHLY, CDR2 FYNNEI. The CDR3 loop is CASSERSGEWGTDTQYF. CDR3 DNA sequence: TGTGCCAGCAGTGAAAGGTCAGGGGAATGGGGCACAGATACGCAGTATTTT.

The rearrangement uses TRBV6-6 and TRBJ2-3; possible D gene TRBD1, 5 bases. Germline V CDR1 and CDR2: MNHNY, SVGAGI (reference sequence). The CDR3 runs to 13 residues. The V end was cut by 0 bases, the J end by 8 bases, with 9 bases between. CDR3 bases: TGTGCCAGCAGTTACTCGACAGTTCCTACGCAGTATTTT. Amino acid sequence: CASSYSTVPTQYF.

The chain carries TRBV5-1 and TRBJ2-1; 8 nucleotides align to TRBD1. Germline CDR1 and CDR2: SGHRS and YFSETQ. The CDR3 is made up of 13 amino acids. Trimming took 7 bases from V and 4 from J; bases not matched to a gene: 4. The CDR3 DNA follows: TGCGCCAGCTCCCAGGGGGCATACAATGAGCAGTTCTTC. It is translated as CASSQGAYNEQFF. The complete variable domain, with remaining parts taken from reference TRBV5-1 and TRBJ2-1, reads KAGVTQTPRYLIKTRGQQVTLSCSPISGHRSVSWYQQTPGQGLQFLFEYFSETQRNKGNFPGRFSGRQFSNSRSEMNVSTLELGDSALYLCASSQGAYNEQFFGPGTRLTVL.

The chain joins TRBV29-1 to TRBJ2-5; perhaps TRBD2 as D (6 bases). The germline V gene encodes CDR1 SQVTM and CDR2 ANQGSEA. The CDR3 contains 15 residues. Between the trimmed V and J ends, which lost 7 bases and 2 bases, there was a span of 20 bases. The CDR3 coding sequence is TGCAGCGGACTGGGCGGGACTTTGACGCAAGAGACCCAGTACTTC. Translated, it gives CSGLGGTLTQETQYF.

The chain links TRBV5-4 to TRBJ1-5, with 7 bases identical to TRBD1. CDR1 is SGHNT and CDR2 is YYREEE in the germline V gene (reference sequence). Trimming removed 5 bases from V and 4 bases from J; junction bases left unmatched: 3. The CDR3 has 13 residues. DNA of the CDR3: TGTGCCAGCAGTGAACAGGGGAATCAGCCCCAGCATTTT. It yields the protein CASSEQGNQPQHF.

The chain combines TRBV18 with TRBJ1-2; D is ambiguous. The V gene's germline CDR1 is KGHSH and CDR2 LQKENI. The CDR3 has 13 residues. Deletions cut 3 bases from V and 2 bases from J, with 7 bases between. In DNA, the CDR3 is TGTGCCAGCTCACCGAGCATCAACTATGGCTACACCTTC. It is translated as CASSPSINYGYTF.

This chain uses TRBV2 with TRBJ1-5; D unresolved. Trimming pared 7 bases from V and 1 base from J, leaving 8 bases between. Germline V gene data show CDR1 as SNHLY and CDR2 as FYNNEI. The CDR3 has 13 residues. The CDR3 reads CASTPVSNQPQHF. DNA for the CDR3: TGTGCCAGCACCCCGGTGAGCAATCAGCCCCAGCATTTT.

The gene calls are TRBV6-5 and TRBJ2-5; D gene ambiguous. CDR1 is MNHEY, CDR2 SVGAGI, per germline. Deletions cut 7 bases from V and 5 bases from J, with 17 bases between. The CDR3 length is 14 residues. The CDR3 DNA reads TGTGCCAGCAACTGGTCGGGTTCCGGGGAGACCCAGTACTTC. Encoded protein: CASNWSGSGETQYF.

This chain uses TRBV6-6 with TRBJ1-5, with D possibly TRBD1 on 6 matching bases. Per germline, CDR1 MNHNY and CDR2 SVGAGI (reference sequence). The V end lost 6 bases, the J end lost 7 bases, and 10 bases lay between the germline ends. CDR3 length: 12 amino acids. The DNA for the CDR3 is TGTGCCAGCAGGAGAACAGGGCAGCCCCAGCATTTT. Amino acid sequence: CASRRTGQPQHF.

In DNA, the CDR3 is TGTGCCAGCAGCTTGTCGCTAGCGGGGCAGGAGACCCAGTACTTC. This translates into CASSLSLAGQETQYF. The chain is built from TRBV5-4 and TRBJ2-5; 9 bases are a match to TRBD2. CDR1 SGHNT and CDR2 YYREEE come from the germline V gene (reference sequence). Trimming took 1 base from V and 5 from J; bases not matched to a gene: 6. This CDR3 comprises 15 residues.

This clone was detected once. This CDR3 reads CASSQTGPGNTIYF. The DNA of the CDR3 is TGTGCCAGCAGCCAAACAGGTCCTGGAAACACCATATATTTT. The rearrangement uses TRBV14 and TRBJ1-3; D perhaps matches TRBD1 (5 bases). V dropped 2 bases and J dropped 2 bases, with 7 bases sitting between them. The CDR3 covers 14 residues. Germline assignment: CDR1 SGHDN and CDR2 FVKESK. Supplemented by reference TRBV14 and TRBJ1-3, the full variable domain reads EAGVTQFPSHSVIEKGQTVTLRCDPISGHDNLYWYRRVMGKEIKFLLHFVKESKQDESGMPNNRFLAERTGGTYSTLKVQPAELEDSGVYFCASSQTGPGNTIYFGEGSWLTVV.